This note documents a single T cell receptor beta chain sequence. This clonotype was observed many times. The antigen it recognizes is unknown. No base quality information exists; no much larger clone differs at one position. The sample comes from a study of T cells in Graves' hyperthyroidism and ophthalmopathy (dated by TCRdb to about 2019). Describing the broader study: Peripheral blood was collected at initial diagnosis, before any treatment. The study also compared thyroid tissue and blood T-cell repertoires from several Graves' hyperthyroidism patients. An independent validation cohort of under 20 hyperthyroidism patients and approximately 15 patients who later progressed to ophthalmopathy tested prospective prediction of ophthalmopathy. The paper reports TCR Vbeta CDR3 sequencing of roughly 140 peripheral blood samples: 40 or so ophthalmopathy, about 75 hyperthyroidism and some 17 progressor patients. TCR V-J signatures able to tell the groups apart were searched for in a discovery cohort of some 97 patients, of whom over 40 had Graves' ophthalmopathy and more than 55 had stable Graves' hyperthyroidism. The roughly 94 discovery patients were randomly split 7:3 into training and test sets. Once sampling was done, hyperthyroidism patients were given methimazole at a starting dose of 30 mg daily, whereas ophthalmopathy patients were given high-dose intravenous methylprednisolone. General study outcomes and caveats: In validation, the model predicted progression to ophthalmopathy with just under 71% sensitivity and roughly 72% specificity, a median of approximately 6.7 months before onset. Most expanded thyroid clonotypes (frequency above 0.001) were also detected in blood, suggesting blood repertoires may reflect thyroid immune responses. No statistical method was used to fix the sample size in advance, and group allocation was not hidden from the investigators. A model built on a 13 V-J signature distinguished ophthalmopathy from stable hyperthyroidism, reaching roughly 88% sensitivity and 81.08% specificity in cross-validation and 80%/75% in testing.

The CDR3 holds 16 amino acids from the cysteine to the phenylalanine. Only the CDR3 DNA is retained, 48 bases long and in frame from the first base. The germline V gene (reference sequence) provides CDR1 LGHDT and CDR2 YNNKEL. The trim is 1 base for V and 0 bases for J, with a gap of 10 bases between the germline ends. Hyperthyroidism patients were aged 18 to 65 years and newly diagnosed, with disease duration of less than 2 months. Any patient with an uncontrolled infection, another autoimmune disease, pregnancy or lactation was excluded. Diagnoses were established on the basis of clinical symptoms, serum thyroxine and TRAb, thyroid ultrasound, and orbital computed tomography. Blood from progressor patients was collected at the time of first diagnosis with hyperthyroidism, before any ophthalmopathy symptoms had appeared. PBMCs were isolated from approximately 10 ml of fresh peripheral blood by Ficoll-Paque density gradient centrifugation. Progressor patients were first diagnosed with Graves' hyperthyroidism and then developed ophthalmopathy during follow-up. Trizol reagent was used to extract total RNA, and RNA quality was then checked on an Agilent 2100 Bioanalyzer.

The TCR beta CDR3 regions were amplified from RNA transcripts. A first-round RT-PCR of the TCR CDR3 used the HTBI primer set with the Qiagen OneStep RT-PCR kit. Libraries were constructed in a second round of multiplex PCR, after which size selection and purification were performed. Paired-end sequencing of the libraries was performed with 100 bp reads on an Illumina HiSeq2000. Per the source publication's procedure: Raw data were processed with SOAPnuke, discarding reads with adapters, uncalled bases, mean Phred below 15, or no exact constant-primer or identifier match. High-quality paired reads were merged with COPE v1.2.5, and unique nucleotide sequences were defined as clonotypes. MiTCR v1.1 was used to align the clonotypes against IMGT TRBV, TRBD and TRBJ reference segments. Analysis was restricted to V-J combinations with a frequency above 0.0001, which covered about 99% of repertoires. The TCS score was defined as F50 (clonal expansion) divided by E x V (chaos), with BLOSUM62-based TCRdist calculated between CDR3 peptides within each V-J. Welch's t-statistics and random forest reduced some 510 V-J features to some 14, which were used in a naive Bayes classifier (R e1071). The public reads were reprocessed in TCRdb via fastp at Q25 and MiXCR, keeping in-frame beta chains. Rows are combined by CDR3 protein, so each entry shows the most common genes and DNA. The V and J calls reflect TCRdb's pipeline rather than the authors' work. Across this sample there are 300,000 to 450,000 distinct CDR3 sequences, with less than 20% seen only once. Approximately 30% of the sample goes to the ten largest clones.

This sequence was found in a woman aged 18-29 years with Graves' hyperthyroidism that later progressed to Graves' ophthalmopathy. This sequence uses TRBV3-1 and TRBJ2-1; there is no confident call for the D gene. The sample taken for sequencing was blood. The DNA reads TGTGCCAGCAGCCAAGGGATAAGGAGCTCCTACAATGAGCAGTTCTTC. Its protein product is CASSQGIRSSYNEQFF.